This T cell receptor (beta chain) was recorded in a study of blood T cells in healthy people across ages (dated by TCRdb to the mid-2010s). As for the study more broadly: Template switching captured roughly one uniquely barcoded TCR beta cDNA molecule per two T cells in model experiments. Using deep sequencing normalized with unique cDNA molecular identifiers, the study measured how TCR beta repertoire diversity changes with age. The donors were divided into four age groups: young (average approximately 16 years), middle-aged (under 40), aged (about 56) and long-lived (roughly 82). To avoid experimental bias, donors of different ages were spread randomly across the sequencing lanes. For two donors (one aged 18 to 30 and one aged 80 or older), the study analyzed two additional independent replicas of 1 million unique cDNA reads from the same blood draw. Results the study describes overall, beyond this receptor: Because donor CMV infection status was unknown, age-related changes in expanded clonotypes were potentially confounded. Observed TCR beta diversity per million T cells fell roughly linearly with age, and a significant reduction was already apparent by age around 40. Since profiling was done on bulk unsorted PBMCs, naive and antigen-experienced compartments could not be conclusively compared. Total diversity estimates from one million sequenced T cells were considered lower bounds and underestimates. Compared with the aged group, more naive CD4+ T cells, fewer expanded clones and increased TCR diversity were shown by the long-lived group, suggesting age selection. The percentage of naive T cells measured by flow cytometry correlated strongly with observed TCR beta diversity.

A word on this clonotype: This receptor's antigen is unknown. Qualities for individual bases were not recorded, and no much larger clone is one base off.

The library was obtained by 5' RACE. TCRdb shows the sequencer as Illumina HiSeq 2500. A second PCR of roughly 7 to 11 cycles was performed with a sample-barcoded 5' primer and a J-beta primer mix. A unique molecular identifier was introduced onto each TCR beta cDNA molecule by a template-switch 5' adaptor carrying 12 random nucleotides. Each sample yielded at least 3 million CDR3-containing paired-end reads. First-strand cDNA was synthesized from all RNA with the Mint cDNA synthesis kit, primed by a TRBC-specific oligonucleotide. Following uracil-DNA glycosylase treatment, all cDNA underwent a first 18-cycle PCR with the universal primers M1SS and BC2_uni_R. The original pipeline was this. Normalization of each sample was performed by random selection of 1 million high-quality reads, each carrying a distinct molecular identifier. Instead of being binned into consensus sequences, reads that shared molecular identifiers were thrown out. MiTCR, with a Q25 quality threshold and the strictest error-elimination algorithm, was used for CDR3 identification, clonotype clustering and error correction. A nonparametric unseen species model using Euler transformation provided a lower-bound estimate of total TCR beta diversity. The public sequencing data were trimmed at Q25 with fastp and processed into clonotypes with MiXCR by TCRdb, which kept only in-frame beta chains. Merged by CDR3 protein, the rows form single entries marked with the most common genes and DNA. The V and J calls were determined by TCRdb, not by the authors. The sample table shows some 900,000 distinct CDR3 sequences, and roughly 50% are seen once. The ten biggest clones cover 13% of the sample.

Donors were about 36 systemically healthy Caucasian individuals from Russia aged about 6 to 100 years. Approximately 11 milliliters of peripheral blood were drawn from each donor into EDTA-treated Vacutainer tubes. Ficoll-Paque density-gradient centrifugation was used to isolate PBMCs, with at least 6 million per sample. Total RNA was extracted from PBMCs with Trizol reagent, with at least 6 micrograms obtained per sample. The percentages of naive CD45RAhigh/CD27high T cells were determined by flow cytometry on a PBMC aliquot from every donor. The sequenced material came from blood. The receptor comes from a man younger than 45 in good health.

The DNA sequence is TGCGCCAGCAGCCGGAGGTATGAACAGAGTTTCGAGCAGTACTTC. Its protein reads: CASSRRYEQSFEQYF. Recombination linked TRBV4-3 to TRBJ2-7; the D segment could be TRBD2, given 5 matching bases. CDR1 and CDR2, looked up from the germline V gene, are LGHNA and YSLEER. The germline ends are 19 bases apart after V is trimmed by 4 bases and J by 6 bases. The CDR3 runs 15 residues from the cysteine to the phenylalanine. Of all the DNA, just the CDR3 is kept, 45 bases in frame from base 1.